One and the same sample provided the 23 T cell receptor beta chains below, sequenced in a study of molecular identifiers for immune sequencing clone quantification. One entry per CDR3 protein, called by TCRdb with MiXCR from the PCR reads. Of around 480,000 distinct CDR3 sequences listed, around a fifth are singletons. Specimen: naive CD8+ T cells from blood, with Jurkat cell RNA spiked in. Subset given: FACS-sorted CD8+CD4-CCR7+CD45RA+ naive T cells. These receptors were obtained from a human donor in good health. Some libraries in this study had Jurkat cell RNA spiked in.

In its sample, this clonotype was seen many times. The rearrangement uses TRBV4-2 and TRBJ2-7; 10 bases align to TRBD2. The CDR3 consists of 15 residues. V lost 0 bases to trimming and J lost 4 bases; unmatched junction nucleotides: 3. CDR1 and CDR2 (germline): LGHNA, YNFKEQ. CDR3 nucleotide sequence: TGTGCCAGCAGCCAAGAGGGACTAGCGTTTTACGAGCAGTACTTC. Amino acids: CASSQEGLAFYEQYF.

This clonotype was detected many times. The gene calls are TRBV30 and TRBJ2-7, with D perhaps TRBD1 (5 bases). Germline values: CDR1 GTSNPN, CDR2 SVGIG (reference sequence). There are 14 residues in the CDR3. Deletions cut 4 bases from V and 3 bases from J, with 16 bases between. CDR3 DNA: TGTGCCTGGACCACTATCGGGCAGGGCTACGAGCAGTACTTC. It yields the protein CAWTTIGQGYEQYF.

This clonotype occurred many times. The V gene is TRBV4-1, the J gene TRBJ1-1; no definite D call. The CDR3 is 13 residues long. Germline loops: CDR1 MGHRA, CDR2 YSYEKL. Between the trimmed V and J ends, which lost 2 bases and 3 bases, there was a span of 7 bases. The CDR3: CASSQSRDTEAFF. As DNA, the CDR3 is TGCGCCAGCAGCCAAAGCCGGGACACTGAAGCTTTCTTT.

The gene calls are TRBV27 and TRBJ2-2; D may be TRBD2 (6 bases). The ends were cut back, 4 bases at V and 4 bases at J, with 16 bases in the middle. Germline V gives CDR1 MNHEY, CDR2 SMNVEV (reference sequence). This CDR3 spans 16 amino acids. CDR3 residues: CASSSRVGGGTGELFF. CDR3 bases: TGTGCCAGCAGTTCGAGGGTGGGGGGTGGCACCGGGGAGCTGTTTTTT.

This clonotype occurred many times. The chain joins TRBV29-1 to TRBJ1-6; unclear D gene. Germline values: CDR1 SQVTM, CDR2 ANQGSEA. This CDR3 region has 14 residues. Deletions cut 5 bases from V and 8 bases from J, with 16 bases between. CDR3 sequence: CSVPVKSSDSPLHF. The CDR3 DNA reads TGCAGCGTTCCGGTCAAAAGTTCGGATTCACCCCTCCACTTT.

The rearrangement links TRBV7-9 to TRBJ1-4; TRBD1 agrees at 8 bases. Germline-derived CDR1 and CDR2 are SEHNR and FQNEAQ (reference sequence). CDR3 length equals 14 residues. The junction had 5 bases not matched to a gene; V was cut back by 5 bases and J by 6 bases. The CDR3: CASSKQGVDEKLFF. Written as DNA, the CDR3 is TGTGCCAGCAGCAAACAGGGGGTAGATGAAAAACTGTTTTTT.

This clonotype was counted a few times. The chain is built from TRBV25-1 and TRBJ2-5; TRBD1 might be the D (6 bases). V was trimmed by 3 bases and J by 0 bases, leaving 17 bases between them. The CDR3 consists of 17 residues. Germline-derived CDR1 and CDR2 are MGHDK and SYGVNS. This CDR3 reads CASSDLTVRTDQETQYF. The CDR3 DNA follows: TGTGCCAGCAGTGACCTCACCGTTCGGACAGACCAAGAGACCCAGTACTTC.

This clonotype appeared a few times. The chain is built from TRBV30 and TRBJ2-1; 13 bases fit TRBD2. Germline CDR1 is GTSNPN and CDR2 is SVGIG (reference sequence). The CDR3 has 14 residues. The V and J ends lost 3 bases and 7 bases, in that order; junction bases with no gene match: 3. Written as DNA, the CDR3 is TGTGCCTGGAGGACTAGCGGGGGGTTAAATGAGCAGTTCTTC. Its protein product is CAWRTSGGLNEQFF.

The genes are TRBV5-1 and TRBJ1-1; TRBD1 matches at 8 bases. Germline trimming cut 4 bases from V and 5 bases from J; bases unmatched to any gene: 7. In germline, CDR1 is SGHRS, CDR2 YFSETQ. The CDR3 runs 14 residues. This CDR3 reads CASSRTGGVTEAFF. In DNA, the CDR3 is TGCGCCAGCAGCAGAACAGGGGGTGTAACTGAAGCTTTCTTT.

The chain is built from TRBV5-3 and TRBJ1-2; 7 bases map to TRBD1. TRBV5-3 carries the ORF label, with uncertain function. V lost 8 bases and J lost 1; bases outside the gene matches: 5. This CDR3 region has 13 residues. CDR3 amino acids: CASRRTGNYGYTF. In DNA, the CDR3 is TGTGCCAGCAGAAGGACAGGTAACTATGGCTACACCTTC.

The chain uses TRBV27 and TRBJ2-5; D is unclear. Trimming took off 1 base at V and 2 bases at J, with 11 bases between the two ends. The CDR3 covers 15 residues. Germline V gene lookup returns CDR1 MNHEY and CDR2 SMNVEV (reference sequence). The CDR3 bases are TGTGCCAGCAGTTTATTAAGTCGCAGTCAAGAGACCCAGTACTTC. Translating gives CASSLLSRSQETQYF.

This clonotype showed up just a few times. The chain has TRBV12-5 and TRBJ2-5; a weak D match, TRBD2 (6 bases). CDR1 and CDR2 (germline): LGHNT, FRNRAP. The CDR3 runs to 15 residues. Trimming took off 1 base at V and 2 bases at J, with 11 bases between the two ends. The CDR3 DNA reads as TGTGCTAGTGGTTTGGCTGGAGGGGTTCAAGAGACCCAGTACTTC. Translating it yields CASGLAGGVQETQYF.

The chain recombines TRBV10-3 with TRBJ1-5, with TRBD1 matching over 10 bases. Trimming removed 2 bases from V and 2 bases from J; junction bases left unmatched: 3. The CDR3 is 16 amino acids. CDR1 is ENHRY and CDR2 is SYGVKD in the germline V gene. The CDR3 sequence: CAISEAGQGGNQPQHF. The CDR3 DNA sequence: TGTGCCATCAGTGAGGCTGGACAGGGGGGCAATCAGCCCCAGCATTTT.

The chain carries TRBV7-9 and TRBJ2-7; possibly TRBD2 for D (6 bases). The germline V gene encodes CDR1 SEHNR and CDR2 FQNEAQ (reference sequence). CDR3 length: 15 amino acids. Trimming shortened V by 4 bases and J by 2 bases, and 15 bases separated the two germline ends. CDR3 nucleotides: TGTGCCAGCAGCTCAACGGGACTTCCCCCCTACGAGCAGTACTTC. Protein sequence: CASSSTGLPPYEQYF. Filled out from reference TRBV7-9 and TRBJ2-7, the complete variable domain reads DTGVSQNPRHKITKRGQNVTFRCDPISEHNRLYWYRQTLGQGPEFLTYFQNEAQLEKSRLLSDRFSAERPKGSFSTLEIQRTEQGDSAMYLCASSSTGLPPYEQYFGPGTRLTVT.

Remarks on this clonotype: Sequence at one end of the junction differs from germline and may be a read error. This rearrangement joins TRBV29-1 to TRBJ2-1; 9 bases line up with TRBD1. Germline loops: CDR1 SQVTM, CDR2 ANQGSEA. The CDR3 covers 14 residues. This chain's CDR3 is CSGEGTGLDGEQFF. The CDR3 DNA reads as TGCAGCGGTGAAGGGACAGGGTTAGATGGTGAGCAGTTCTTC.

CDR3 sequence: CASKTGDGPTYEQYF. CDR3 coding DNA: TGTGCCAGCAAAACAGGGGACGGTCCAACCTACGAGCAGTACTTC. The chain uses TRBV6-5 and TRBJ2-7; 7 bases are shared with TRBD1. The CDR3 consists of 15 residues. V trimming: 7 bases; J trimming: 2 bases; junction bases outside the gene matches: 11. Germline CDR1 reads MNHEY; CDR2 reads SVGAGI.

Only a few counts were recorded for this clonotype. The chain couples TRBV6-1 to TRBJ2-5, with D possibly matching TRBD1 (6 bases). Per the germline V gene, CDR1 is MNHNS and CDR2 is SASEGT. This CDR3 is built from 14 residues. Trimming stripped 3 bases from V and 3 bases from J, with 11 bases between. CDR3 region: CASSDTGYEETQYF. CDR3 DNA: TGTGCCAGCAGTGATACAGGGTATGAAGAGACCCAGTACTTC.

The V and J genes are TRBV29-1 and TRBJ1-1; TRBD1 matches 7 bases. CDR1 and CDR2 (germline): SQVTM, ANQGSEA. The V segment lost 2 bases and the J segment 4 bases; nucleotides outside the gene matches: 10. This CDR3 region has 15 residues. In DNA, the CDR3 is TGCAGCGTTGAATACCAGGGGGTGTCGGGCACTGAAGCTTTCTTT. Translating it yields CSVEYQGVSGTEAFF.

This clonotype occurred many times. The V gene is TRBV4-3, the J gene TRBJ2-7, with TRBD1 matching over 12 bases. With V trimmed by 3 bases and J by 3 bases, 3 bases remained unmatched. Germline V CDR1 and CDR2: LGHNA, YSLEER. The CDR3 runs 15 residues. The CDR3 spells CASSQGQGAFYEQYF. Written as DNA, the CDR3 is TGCGCCAGCAGCCAGGGACAGGGGGCATTCTACGAGCAGTACTTC.

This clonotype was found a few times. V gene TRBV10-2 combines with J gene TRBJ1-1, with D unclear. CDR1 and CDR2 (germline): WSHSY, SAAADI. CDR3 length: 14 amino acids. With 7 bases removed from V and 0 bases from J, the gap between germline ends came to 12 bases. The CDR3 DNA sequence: TGCGCCAGCACTCCGCAAGGGATGAACACTGAAGCTTTCTTT. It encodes CASTPQGMNTEAFF.

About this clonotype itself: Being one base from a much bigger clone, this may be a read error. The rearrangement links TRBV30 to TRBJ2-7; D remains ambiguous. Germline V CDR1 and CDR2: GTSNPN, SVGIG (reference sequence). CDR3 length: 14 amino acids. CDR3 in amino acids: CARSVPALVDEQYF. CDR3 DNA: TGTGCCCGGAGTGTACCGGCCCTCGTGGACGAGCAGTACTTC.

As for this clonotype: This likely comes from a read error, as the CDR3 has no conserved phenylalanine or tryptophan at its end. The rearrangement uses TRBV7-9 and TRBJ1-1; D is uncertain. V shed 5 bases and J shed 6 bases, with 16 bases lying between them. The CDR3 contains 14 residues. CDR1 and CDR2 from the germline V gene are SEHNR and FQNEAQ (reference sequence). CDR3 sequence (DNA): TGTGCCAGCAGCCCCCCCCGCCCTGGTGCTGAAGCTTTCTCT. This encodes CASSPPRPGAEAFS.

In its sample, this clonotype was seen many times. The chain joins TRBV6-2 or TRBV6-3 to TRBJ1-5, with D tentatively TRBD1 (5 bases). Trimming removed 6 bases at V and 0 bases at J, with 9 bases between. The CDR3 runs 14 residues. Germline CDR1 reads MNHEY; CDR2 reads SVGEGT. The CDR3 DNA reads TGTGCCAGCAGCTCCGGGACTAGCAATCAGCCCCAGCATTTT. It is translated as CASSSGTSNQPQHF.